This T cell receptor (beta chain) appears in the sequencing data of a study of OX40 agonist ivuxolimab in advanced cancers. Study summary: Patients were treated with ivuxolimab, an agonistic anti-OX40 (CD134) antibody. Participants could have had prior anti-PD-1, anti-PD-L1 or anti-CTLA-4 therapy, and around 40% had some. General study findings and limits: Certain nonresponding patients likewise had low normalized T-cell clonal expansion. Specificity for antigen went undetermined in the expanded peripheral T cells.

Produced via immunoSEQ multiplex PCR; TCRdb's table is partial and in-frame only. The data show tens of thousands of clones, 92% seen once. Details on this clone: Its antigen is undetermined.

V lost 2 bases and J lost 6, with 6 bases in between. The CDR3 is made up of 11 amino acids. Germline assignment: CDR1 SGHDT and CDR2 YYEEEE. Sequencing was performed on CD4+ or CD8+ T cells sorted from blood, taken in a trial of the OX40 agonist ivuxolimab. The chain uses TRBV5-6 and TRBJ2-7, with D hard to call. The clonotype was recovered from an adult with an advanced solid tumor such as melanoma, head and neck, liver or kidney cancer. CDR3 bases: TGTGCCAGCAGCTTCGGTCCCGAGCAGTACTTC. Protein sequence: CASSFGPEQYF.